The next 18 T cell receptor beta chains were all read from a single sample in a study of immune evolution from preneoplasia to lung adenocarcinoma. Here immunoSEQ multiplex PCR was the method, and the copy in TCRdb shows in-frame clones only, minus some. The table lists approximately 5,400 clones, around three quarters of them singletons. The source material was FFPE lung adenocarcinoma in situ tissue. The receptors here all came from a person in their sixties or seventies with lung adenocarcinoma.

By frequency in the sample, this clone is large. This chain connects TRBV18 to TRBJ1-2, with 12 bases that match TRBD1. Germline CDR1 and CDR2: KGHSH and LQKENI. J lost 7 bases, V lost 3 bases, and 6 bases had no gene match. CDR3 size: 15 residues. The CDR3 protein is CASSPGQGAPGGYTF. Here the CDR3 DNA reads TGTGCCAGCTCACCGGGACAGGGGGCGCCTGGTGGCTACACCTTC.

This clone appeared once. The gene calls are TRBV7-9 and TRBJ1-2; 7 positions match TRBD1. Germline V gene lookup returns CDR1 SEHNR and CDR2 FQNEAQ (reference sequence). With V trimmed by 4 bases and J by 4 bases, 6 bases remained unmatched. The CDR3 totals 14 residues. The CDR3 loop reads CASSSNRGGYGYTF. CDR3 in DNA: TGTGCCAGCAGCTCAAACAGGGGCGGCTATGGCTACACCTTC.

This clone occurred a few times. This chain connects TRBV4-3 to TRBJ2-1; D gene ambiguous. The CDR3 consists of 14 residues. The V gene's germline CDR1 is LGHNA and CDR2 YSLEER. V lost 3 bases, J lost 6 bases, and 12 bases lay in between. CDR3 in amino acids: CASSHSQSANEQFF. CDR3 DNA: TGCGCCAGCAGCCATAGTCAGAGCGCCAATGAGCAGTTCTTC.

This chain uses TRBV2 with TRBJ2-1, with TRBD1 as a possible D gene (5 bases). This CDR3 contains 13 residues. V lost 5 bases to trimming and J lost 7 bases, with 12 bases between them. Per germline, CDR1 SNHLY and CDR2 FYNNEI. The CDR3 DNA is TGTGCCAGCAGTCAGGGCAGCCTAAATGAGCAGTTCTTC. It codes for CASSQGSLNEQFF.

Regarding this clone: Relative to the germline gene, one junction end is altered; a read error may explain this. The chain employs TRBV7-7 and TRBJ1-5; D is ambiguous. Germline V gene data show CDR1 as SSHAT and CDR2 as FNYEAQ (reference sequence). This CDR3 has 13 amino acids. The chain's CDR3 is CASSLADNQPQHF. CDR3 DNA: TGTGCTAGCAGCTTAGCGGACAATCAGCCCCAGCATTTT.

The V gene is TRBV11-2, the J gene TRBJ1-3; D gene uncertain. Germline V gene sequence: CDR1 SGHAT, CDR2 FQNNGV. V was clipped by 5 bases and J by 3 bases, with 11 bases between them. This CDR3 contains 14 residues. CDR3 loop: CASSRKRVGNTIYF. The CDR3 DNA is TGTGCCAGCAGCCGTAAGAGGGTTGGAAACACCATATATTTT. Full variable domain (missing parts from reference TRBV11-2 and TRBJ1-3): EAGVAQSPRYKIIEKRQSVAFWCNPISGHATLYWYQQILGQGPKLLIQFQNNGVVDDSQLPKDRFSAERLKGVDSTLKIQPAKLEDSAVYLCASSRKRVGNTIYFGEGSWLTVV.

The chain has TRBV7-3 and TRBJ2-7; no definite D call. Germline assignment: CDR1 SGHTA and CDR2 FQGTGA. This CDR3 is 13 amino acids long. V lost 1 base, J lost 6 bases, and 10 bases lay in between. The CDR3 sequence: CASSLSGLGEQYF. The DNA of the CDR3 is TGTGCCAGCAGCTTAAGCGGTTTGGGCGAGCAGTACTTC.

This chain links TRBV9 with TRBJ2-1; maybe TRBD2 (5 bases). Trimming pared 0 bases from V and 7 bases from J, leaving 8 bases between. This CDR3 contains 13 residues. Germline V lookup: CDR1 SGDLS, CDR2 YYNGEE. The CDR3 loop reads CASSVAPGNEQFF. The CDR3 bases are TGTGCCAGCAGCGTAGCTCCGGGGAATGAGCAGTTCTTC.

The chain links TRBV7-9 to TRBJ2-7; D is possibly TRBD2 (5 bases). Trimming pared 5 bases from V and 6 bases from J, leaving 20 bases between. Germline V gene sequence: CDR1 SEHNR, CDR2 FQNEAQ (reference sequence). This CDR3 is 15 amino acids long. CDR3 in DNA: TGTGCCAGCAGCCCCGAGGACTGGTTGACGAGCGAGCAGTACTTC. Its protein product is CASSPEDWLTSEQYF.

The chain couples TRBV12-2 to TRBJ2-5; TRBD2 was called by the table and not checked on the DNA. TRBV12-2 is classified as a pseudogene. The CDR3 sequence is 17 residues long. CDR3 sequence (DNA): TGTGCAAGTCGTTCTTCGGCGGGGGCCCTGTACCAAGAGACCCAGTACTTC. It codes for CASRSSAGALYQETQYF.

The chain carries TRBV29-1 and TRBJ2-2, with 7 positions matching TRBD1. Losses at the gene ends were 7 bases for V and 2 bases for J; bases not matched to a gene: 4. CDR1 and CDR2 (germline): SQVTM, ANQGSEA. CDR3 length equals 13 residues. Here the CDR3 DNA reads TGCAGCGCCGACAGGGATAACACCGGGGAGCTGTTTTTT. Its translation is CSADRDNTGELFF.

This chain links TRBV21-1 with TRBJ2-7; the table gives TRBD2 as D, unverified against the DNA. TRBV21-1 is reported as a pseudogene. The CDR3 totals 18 residues. The CDR3 bases are TGTGCCAGCAGCAAAGGCGGCAGGAAGGAGGATTGGTCCTACGAGCAGTACTTC. This sequence encodes CASSKGGRKEDWSYEQYF.

The rearrangement uses TRBV21-1 and TRBJ1-4; TRBD1, the D gene given by the table, was not confirmed from the DNA. TRBV21-1 counts as a pseudogene. CDR3 length equals 17 residues. The CDR3 DNA sequence: TGTGCCAGCAGCAAAGGGGGCTTCGGGCCAACTAATGAAAAACTGTTTTTT. It codes for CASSKGGFGPTNEKLFF.

This clone was seen more than once but under ten times. V is TRBV19 and J is TRBJ2-1; maybe TRBD2 (5 bases). Germline-derived CDR1 and CDR2 are LNHDA and SQIVND (reference sequence). The CDR3 totals 18 residues. Trimming took 3 bases from V and 2 from J, leaving 20 bases between them. The CDR3 nucleotides read TGTGCCAGTAGTATCCGGGGTGAGTTGGTGAGGGCCTACAATGAGCAGTTCTTC. Translation: CASSIRGELVRAYNEQFF.

This chain joins TRBV7-2 and TRBJ2-7, with 9 bases lining up with TRBD2. This CDR3 is built from 17 residues. Unmatched junction bases numbered 11, after V lost 1 base and J lost 4 bases. The germline gives CDR1 SGHTA, CDR2 FQGNSA. The CDR3 nucleotides are TGTGCCAGCAGCTTAGAATCCGGCGGGGGGGCCCCGTACGAGCAGTACTTC. This gives the protein CASSLESGGGAPYEQYF. Combining the CDR3 with reference TRBV7-2 and TRBJ2-7 gives the whole variable domain GAGVSQSPSNKVTEKGKDVELRCDPISGHTALYWYRQSLGQGLEFLIYFQGNSAPDKSGLPSDRFSAERTGGSVSTLTIQRTQQEDSAVYLCASSLESGGGAPYEQYFGPGTRLTVT.

The rearrangement uses TRBV5-5 and TRBJ2-5, with 7 positions matching TRBD2. Trimming took 4 bases from V and 2 from J; bases not matched to a gene: 20. This CDR3 region has 19 residues. Germline V gene sequence: CDR1 SGHKS, CDR2 YYEKEE (reference sequence). The CDR3 DNA reads as TGTGCCAGCAGCCAACTACTGGGACTATCCCAGTTGAGGCAAGAGACCCAGTACTTC. It yields the protein CASSQLLGLSQLRQETQYF.

This clone is labeled medium-sized. The chain links TRBV11-2 to TRBJ1-1, with 7 bases fitting TRBD1. CDR3 length: 15 amino acids. In germline, CDR1 is SGHAT, CDR2 FQNNGV. V lost 5 bases, J lost 3 bases, and 9 bases stayed unmatched. The CDR3 sequence: CASSLGTARDTEAFF. CDR3 DNA sequence: TGTGCCAGCAGCCTAGGGACAGCGAGGGACACTGAAGCTTTCTTT.

The chain is built from TRBV28 and TRBJ1-3; weak D call: TRBD1 (5 bases). V was pared by 6 bases and J by 2 bases, with 8 bases between. The CDR3 is made up of 13 amino acids. Germline CDR1 MDHEN, CDR2 SYDVKM. DNA of the CDR3: TGTGCCAGCAGGCGGGGGGCTGGAAACACCATATATTTT. This codes for CASRRGAGNTIYF.